The 32 T cell receptor beta chains reported below all come from one sample, sequenced in a study of blood T cell repertoires in COVID-19. Produced via immunoSEQ multiplex PCR; TCRdb's table is partial and in-frame only. The sample includes 200,000 or so clones, more than 75% seen only once; the top ten take roughly 7.1%. Sequences were obtained from PBMCs or T cells enriched from blood (not recorded which). All receptors derive from a man aged 25-45 years in a cohort exposed to, infected with or recovered from COVID-19 (not recorded which).

The chain links TRBV7-2 to TRBJ2-7, with TRBD2 as a possible D gene (5 bases). V lost 1 base to trimming and J lost 0 bases, with 10 bases between them. Per germline, CDR1 SGHTA and CDR2 FQGNSA. There are 15 residues in the CDR3. CDR3 nucleotides: TGTGCCAGCAGCTTAGACCCAGCGGACTCCTACGAGCAGTACTTC. Its translation: CASSLDPADSYEQYF.

The chain employs TRBV7-3 and TRBJ2-1; weak D call: TRBD2 (6 bases). With 6 bases removed from V and 15 bases from J, the gap between germline ends came to 21 bases. The CDR3 has 13 residues. Looked up from germline, CDR1 is SGHTA and CDR2 is FQGTGA. The DNA of the CDR3 is TGTGCCAGCAGAGACCCAGACGCGGGGATGAGGTTCTTC. It codes for CASRDPDAGMRFF.

This chain joins TRBV12-5 and TRBJ1-1; 7 positions match TRBD1. V lost 5 bases and J lost 5; bases outside the gene matches: 11. The CDR3 sequence is 15 residues long. Germline assignment: CDR1 LGHNT and CDR2 FRNRAP. The CDR3 region is CASGLTTGARTEAFF. The CDR3 nucleotides read TGTGCTAGTGGTCTCACCACAGGGGCAAGAACTGAAGCTTTCTTT.

Written as DNA, the CDR3 is TGTGCCAGCAGCTTGGGAACAGGGGCTTCAGCTTTCTTT. This sequence encodes CASSLGTGASAFF. The chain links TRBV5-4 to TRBJ1-1; 7 nucleotides line up with TRBD1. This CDR3 has 13 amino acids. J lost 10 bases, V lost 0 bases, and 6 bases had no gene match. Germline assignment: CDR1 SGHNT and CDR2 YYREEE (reference sequence).

J is TRBJ2-3 and V is TRBV6-4, with 9 bases lining up with TRBD1. The CDR3 spans 15 residues. The germline V gene encodes CDR1 MRHNA and CDR2 SNTAGT. Trimming removed 6 bases from V and 1 base from J; junction bases left unmatched: 5. The CDR3 is CASSGGTGRTDTQYF. The CDR3 coding sequence is TGTGCCAGCAGCGGTGGGACAGGGCGCACAGATACGCAGTATTTT.

The chain recombines TRBV7-8 with TRBJ2-2; 8 bases agree with TRBD2. This CDR3 is built from 15 residues. V lost 5 bases and J lost 4; bases outside the gene matches: 6. CDR1 and CDR2 (germline): SGHVS, FQNEAQ. The CDR3 region has the DNA TGTGCCAGCAGCGGGCGGACTAGCCCCACCGGGGAGCTGTTTTTT. It yields the protein CASSGRTSPTGELFF.

V gene TRBV5-4 combines with J gene TRBJ2-3; weak D call: TRBD2 (5 bases). The CDR3 covers 17 residues. CDR1 SGHNT and CDR2 YYREEE come from the germline V gene (reference sequence). Trimming removed 4 bases from V and 0 bases from J, with 18 bases in between. The CDR3 spells CASSRSPKRSSTDTQYF. CDR3 nucleotide sequence: TGTGCCAGCAGCCGGAGCCCTAAGCGGAGTAGCACAGATACGCAGTATTTT.

The sample holds a few counts of this clone. The V and J genes are TRBV5-8 and TRBJ2-2; 7 bases are shared with TRBD1. CDR1 is SGHTS and CDR2 is YDEGEE in the germline V gene. Trimming at V came to 5 bases and at J to 5 bases, leaving 6 bases not matched to a gene. The CDR3 is made up of 14 amino acids. The CDR3: CASRGPGGTGELFF. CDR3 nucleotide sequence: TGTGCCAGCAGGGGACCAGGGGGTACCGGGGAGCTGTTTTTT.

A word on this clone: Other DNA sequences in this specimen translate into the identical CDR3. The chain has TRBV28 and TRBJ2-6, with D possibly TRBD1 on 6 matching bases. The germline V gene encodes CDR1 MDHEN and CDR2 SYDVKM. The CDR3 is 15 residues long. Trimming took off 3 bases at V and 1 base at J, with 7 bases between the two ends. CDR3 loop: CASSLRGSGANVLTF. CDR3 bases: TGTGCCAGCAGTTTGAGGGGGTCTGGGGCCAACGTCCTGACTTTC.

V gene TRBV11-2 combines with J gene TRBJ2-2, with 7 positions matching TRBD1. CDR1 and CDR2 (germline): SGHAT, FQNNGV. This CDR3 has 15 amino acids. V was pared by 1 base and J by 1 base, with 0 bases of the junction left unmatched. CDR3 bases: TGTGCCAGCAGCTTAGGGACAGGGAACACCGGGGAGCTGTTTTTT. It is translated as CASSLGTGNTGELFF.

The rearrangement joins TRBV6-5 to TRBJ1-1; the D gene is possibly TRBD1 (5 bases). The length of the CDR3 is 13 residues. Germline V gene sequence: CDR1 MNHEY, CDR2 SVGAGI. Trimming shortened V by 8 bases and J by 1 base, and 11 bases separated the two germline ends. DNA of the CDR3: TGTGCCAGCCGTCAGACAGCGAACACTGAAGCTTTCTTT. Protein: CASRQTANTEAFF.

CDR3 nucleotides: TGTGCCAGCAGTTTTACAGGGTTTGAAGCTTTCTTT. This sequence encodes CASSFTGFEAFF. The chain links TRBV28 to TRBJ1-1; D possibly corresponds to TRBD1 (6 bases). The V end was cut by 3 bases, the J end by 7 bases, with 9 bases between. Germline V gene data show CDR1 as MDHEN and CDR2 as SYDVKM. There are 12 residues in the CDR3.

This chain uses TRBV12-3 or TRBV12-4 with TRBJ2-7; D possibly corresponds to TRBD1 (6 bases). Trimming removed 1 base at V and 7 bases at J, with 11 bases between. CDR3 length equals 13 residues. The CDR3 DNA is TGTGCCAGCAGTTTAGGGGGGCCGGGGGAGCAGTACTTC. Protein product: CASSLGGPGEQYF.

This clone was seen just once. V usage is TRBV11-2 and J usage is TRBJ1-2, with 7 bases identical to TRBD1. V shed 1 base and J 4 bases; nucleotides not matched to a gene: 3. This CDR3 has 14 amino acids. Looked up from germline, CDR1 is SGHAT and CDR2 is FQNNGV. The CDR3 DNA sequence: TGTGCCAGCAGCTTAGGACAGGGACGCTATGGCTACACCTTC. It is translated as CASSLGQGRYGYTF. Supplemented by reference TRBV11-2 and TRBJ1-2, the full variable domain reads EAGVAQSPRYKIIEKRQSVAFWCNPISGHATLYWYQQILGQGPKLLIQFQNNGVVDDSQLPKDRFSAERLKGVDSTLKIQPAKLEDSAVYLCASSLGQGRYGYTFGSGTRLTVV.

This chain joins TRBV24-1 and TRBJ2-5; the D gene is possibly TRBD1 (5 bases). The germline V and J ends were trimmed by 5 bases and 3 bases, with 15 bases remaining between them. The germline V gene encodes CDR1 KGHDR and CDR2 SFDVKD. The CDR3 extends over 15 amino acids. Here the CDR3 reads CATSGGQGEKETQYF. The CDR3 DNA sequence: TGTGCCACCAGTGGGGGTCAGGGCGAGAAAGAGACCCAGTACTTC.

This chain uses TRBV24-1 with TRBJ1-1, with D possibly matching TRBD1 (6 bases). CDR1 is KGHDR and CDR2 is SFDVKD in the germline V gene. Deletions cut 0 bases from V and 0 bases from J, with 10 bases between. The CDR3 has 16 amino acids. The CDR3 reads CATSDLQRDMNTEAFF. DNA for the CDR3: TGTGCCACCAGTGATTTGCAAAGGGACATGAACACTGAAGCTTTCTTT.

V and J are TRBV27 and TRBJ1-1; D perhaps matches TRBD1 (5 bases). In germline, CDR1 is MNHEY, CDR2 SMNVEV (reference sequence). V lost 3 bases to trimming and J lost 4 bases, with 15 bases between them. The CDR3 contains 15 residues. The CDR3 bases are TGTGCCAGCAGTTTTTCAGGAGGGGAGTTCACTGAAGCTTTCTTT. This translates into CASSFSGGEFTEAFF.

This sequence joins TRBV10-3 and TRBJ2-5, with 8 bases aligning to TRBD1. The germline V gene has CDR1 ENHRY and CDR2 SYGVKD. The CDR3 has 17 residues. Unmatched junction bases numbered 12, after V lost 1 base and J lost 5 bases. Here the CDR3 DNA reads TGTGCCATCAGTGAGTTGAACAGGACAGGGTGTATGGAGACCCAGTACTTC. This encodes CAISELNRTGCMETQYF.

This clone has only a few counts. The rearrangement uses TRBV20-1 and TRBJ1-2, with a possible D match to TRBD1 (5 bases). Germline V lookup: CDR1 DFQATT, CDR2 SNEGSKA (reference sequence). The ends were cut back, 3 bases at V and 8 bases at J, with 19 bases in the middle. The CDR3 spans 14 residues. CDR3 DNA: TGCAGTGCTAGTCCACAAAAGACAGTTTCAGGCTACACCTTC. This sequence encodes CSASPQKTVSGYTF.

The chain is built from TRBV7-2 and TRBJ2-7, with 7 bases fitting TRBD1. The CDR3 contains 13 residues. V shed 5 bases, J shed 9 bases, and the junction held 10 bases outside the gene matches. Germline V lookup: CDR1 SGHTA, CDR2 FQGNSA. The CDR3 nucleotides read TGTGCCAGCAGCGCGAGACAGGGATTGGGGCAGTACTTC. Residues: CASSARQGLGQYF.

The chain joins TRBV28 to TRBJ1-1; D gene ambiguous. This CDR3 is built from 14 residues. Trimming took 5 bases from V and 0 from J, leaving 10 bases between them. Germline CDR1 reads MDHEN; CDR2 reads SYDVKM. The CDR3 nucleotides read TGTGCCAGCAGTATCCCACTACTGAACACTGAAGCTTTCTTT. Translating gives CASSIPLLNTEAFF.

This clone was observed a handful of times. The chain employs TRBV5-1 and TRBJ2-2; 9 bases map to TRBD2. CDR3 size: 18 residues. V trimming: 4 bases; J trimming: 7 bases; junction bases outside the gene matches: 17. Germline V gene data show CDR1 as SGHRS and CDR2 as YFSETQ. As DNA, the CDR3 is TGCGCCAGCAGCGCTCTACGGCGGCTAGCGGGATTCGGCGGGGAGCTGTTTTTT. Translation: CASSALRRLAGFGGELFF.

The gene calls are TRBV19 and TRBJ1-5; D might be TRBD1 (6 bases). Trimming pared 4 bases from V and 6 bases from J, leaving 16 bases between. CDR1 and CDR2 from the germline V gene are LNHDA and SQIVND (reference sequence). The CDR3 spans 15 residues. CDR3 sequence reads: CASSTRTAPGQPQHF. The CDR3 nucleotides are TGTGCCAGTAGTACCCGGACAGCCCCAGGTCAGCCCCAGCATTTT.

The V and J genes are TRBV5-8 and TRBJ1-5, with TRBD1 identical over 7 bases. The CDR3 covers 16 residues. Per the germline V gene, CDR1 is SGHTS and CDR2 is YDEGEE. J gave up 3 bases and V 2 bases, and 8 bases lay outside the gene matches. CDR3 sequence (DNA): TGTGCCAGCAGCTTAGGACAGGCAAGTAACAATCAGCCCCAGCATTTT. It specifies CASSLGQASNNQPQHF. The full variable domain, rest sourced from reference TRBV5-8 and TRBJ1-5, is EAGVTQSPTHLIKTRGQQATLRCSPISGHTSVYWYQQALGLGLQFLLWYDEGEERNRGNFPPRFSGRQFPNYSSELNVNALELEDSALYLCASSLGQASNNQPQHFGDGTRLSIL.

V gene TRBV7-2 combines with J gene TRBJ2-7; 10 bases are shared with TRBD1. The CDR3 spans 14 residues. Germline-derived CDR1 and CDR2 are SGHTA and FQGNSA. Germline trimming cut 5 bases from V and 4 bases from J; bases unmatched to any gene: 5. The CDR3 coding sequence is TGTGCCAGCAGCACGGGACAGGGGCCATACGAGCAGTACTTC. It encodes CASSTGQGPYEQYF.

V and J are TRBV28 and TRBJ2-1; 9 nucleotides align to TRBD1. The CDR3 loop spans 15 amino acids. Germline values: CDR1 MDHEN, CDR2 SYDVKM. V was clipped by 5 bases and J by 6 bases; unmatched bases: 8. The CDR3 spells CASSKTGGARNEQFF. The CDR3 coding sequence is TGTGCCAGCAGTAAAACAGGGGGCGCGCGCAATGAGCAGTTCTTC.

V is TRBV12-5 and J is TRBJ1-1; the D gene is possibly TRBD1 (6 bases). The CDR3 length is 17 residues. The germline gives CDR1 LGHNT, CDR2 FRNRAP. V was cut by 1 base and J by 0 bases, with 15 bases left in between. The DNA of the CDR3 is TGTGCTAGTGGTTTGGCCTTGGTCGGACAGATGAACACTGAAGCTTTCTTT. As protein: CASGLALVGQMNTEAFF.

The chain carries TRBV7-2 and TRBJ2-7, with D tentatively TRBD1 (5 bases). The V end was cut by 3 bases, the J end by 3 bases, with 12 bases between. The CDR3 extends over 14 amino acids. Germline V lookup: CDR1 SGHTA, CDR2 FQGNSA. DNA for the CDR3: TGTGCCAGCAGCTTCAGGGCAGGAGACTACGAGCAGTACTTC. It codes for CASSFRAGDYEQYF.

This chain joins TRBV12-3 or TRBV12-4 and TRBJ1-1, with D maybe TRBD1 (5 bases). V was trimmed by 5 bases and J by 1 base, leaving 8 bases between them. The CDR3 spans 13 residues. CDR3 sequence (DNA): TGTGCCAGCAGTACGGGGGGGAACACTGAAGCTTTCTTT. Amino acid sequence: CASSTGGNTEAFF.

This sequence joins TRBV5-1 and TRBJ2-1, with D perhaps matching TRBD1 (5 bases). There are 15 residues in the CDR3. Per the germline V gene, CDR1 is SGHRS and CDR2 is YFSETQ. Trimming stripped 7 bases from V and 2 bases from J, with 16 bases between. Here the CDR3 DNA reads TGCGCCAGCGCCGGAGACAGAGAGACCTACAATGAGCAGTTCTTC. Residues: CASAGDRETYNEQFF.

V and J are TRBV29-1 and TRBJ1-2, with 7 positions matching TRBD1. From germline, CDR1 is SQVTM and CDR2 ANQGSEA. With V trimmed by 1 base and J by 3 bases, 8 bases remained unmatched. CDR3 size: 15 residues. The CDR3 loop is CSVEASGQDYYGYTF. The CDR3 bases are TGCAGCGTTGAAGCAAGCGGACAGGACTACTATGGCTACACCTTC.

This clone was counted between two and nine times. The rearrangement links TRBV7-2 to TRBJ2-7; TRBD2 is a possible D gene (5 bases). The CDR3 has 13 amino acids. Germline CDR1 reads SGHTA; CDR2 reads FQGNSA. V was clipped by 3 bases and J by 3 bases, with 9 bases between them. The CDR3 protein is CASSFGLNYEQYF. CDR3 bases: TGTGCCAGCAGCTTCGGACTTAACTACGAGCAGTACTTC.